This T cell receptor (beta chain) is drawn from a study of blood T cell repertoires in COVID-19. For the study at large: COVID-19 samples collected from the United States, Italy and Spain covered acute and convalescent phases. T cells, B-cell-depleted T cells, or PBMCs supplied cDNA or gDNA.

Original processing methods: Amplified reference gene primers provided the basis for estimating nucleated cell counts. Sequencing was performed with immunoSEQ multiplex PCR; in TCRdb, only in-frame clones are kept and a portion is missing. For V, J and clone size, that table is used; D and trimming come from the DNA. The data show about 64,000 clones, with 86% seen just once and 0.9% to 1.5% held by the top ten. From germline, CDR1 is MGHRA and CDR2 YSYEKL. Trimming took off 6 bases at V and 0 bases at J, with 17 bases between the two ends. The CDR3 spans 16 residues. The chain combines TRBV4-1 with TRBJ2-5; the D gene is possibly TRBD1 (5 bases). The sequence was collected from a man aged 35 to 55 with acute or convalescent COVID-19. The sequencing input was peripheral blood. CDR3 bases: TGCGCCAGCAGACCTTCAGCTAGACAGTACCAAGAGACCCAGTACTTC. It specifies CASRPSARQYQETQYF.